The 18 T cell receptor beta chains below all came from one sample that was sequenced in a study of OX40 agonist ivuxolimab in advanced cancers. The repertoire was sequenced with immunoSEQ multiplex PCR; TCRdb's copy has only in-frame clones and lacks some. The sample has tens of thousands of clones, 70% to 90% seen once. The sample here was CD4+ or CD8+ T cells sorted from blood, taken in a trial of the OX40 agonist ivuxolimab. The origin of the receptors is an adult with an advanced solid tumor such as melanoma, head and neck, liver or kidney cancer.

This clone came up a few times. The chain couples TRBV28 to TRBJ1-5, with D perhaps TRBD1 (5 bases). The CDR3 loop spans 15 amino acids. Germline assignment: CDR1 MDHEN and CDR2 SYDVKM. V lost 2 bases, J lost 3 bases, and 11 bases lay in between. The CDR3 DNA follows: TGTGCCAGCAGTTTAGGGGCAGCCTACAATCAGCCCCAGCATTTT. The encoded protein is CASSLGAAYNQPQHF.

The sample holds a few counts of this clone. This rearrangement joins TRBV6-6 to TRBJ2-2, with D unclear. The germline V and J ends were trimmed by 0 bases and 6 bases, with 5 bases remaining between them. Germline CDR1 MNHNY, CDR2 SVGAGI (reference sequence). CDR3 length: 13 residues. In nucleotides, the CDR3 is TGTGCCAGCAGTTACTCGATTTCCGGGGAGCTGTTTTTT. Translating it yields CASSYSISGELFF.

The chain recombines TRBV7-2 with TRBJ2-7; D is undetermined. V lost 5 bases, J lost 3 bases, and 8 bases lay in between. Per the germline V gene, CDR1 is SGHTA and CDR2 is FQGNSA. The CDR3 loop spans 12 amino acids. The CDR3 is CASSQAVYEQYF. DNA for the CDR3: TGTGCCAGCAGCCAGGCCGTCTACGAGCAGTACTTC.

This rearrangement joins TRBV28 to TRBJ2-7, with no clear D. V lost 5 bases and J 7 bases, leaving 12 bases between the germline ends. The germline V gene encodes CDR1 MDHEN and CDR2 SYDVKM. The CDR3 covers 12 residues. CDR3: CASSPVLSEQYF. The CDR3, as DNA: TGTGCCAGCAGTCCCGTCCTCTCGGAGCAGTACTTC.

The gene calls are TRBV7-9 and TRBJ1-1; weak D call: TRBD1 (5 bases). V was clipped by 4 bases and J by 1 base, with 7 bases between them. The CDR3 loop spans 13 amino acids. Germline assignment: CDR1 SEHNR and CDR2 FQNEAQ (reference sequence). The CDR3 DNA follows: TGTGCCAGCAGCTGGACAACGAACACTGAAGCTTTCTTT. Translation gives CASSWTTNTEAFF.

This chain joins TRBV5-4 and TRBJ2-5; D could derive from TRBD1 or TRBD2 (6 bases each). CDR1 is SGHNT, CDR2 YYREEE, per germline (reference sequence). This CDR3 has 14 amino acids. V was cut by 2 bases and J by 2 bases, with 10 bases left in between. The CDR3 region has the DNA TGTGCCAGCAGCTTCCGGGGGCCACAAGAGACCCAGTACTTC. It codes for CASSFRGPQETQYF.

The chain links TRBV7-2 to TRBJ2-7; no clear D. V lost 0 bases and J lost 0, with 3 bases in between. Germline values: CDR1 SGHTA, CDR2 FQGNSA. The CDR3 runs to 13 residues. The CDR3 DNA sequence: TGTGCCAGCAGCTTAGCAAGCTCCTACGAGCAGTACTTC. Residues: CASSLASSYEQYF.

CDR3 coding DNA: TGTGCCAGCAGTTTACGGACAGGGTGGAAGTTCTTC. This sequence encodes CASSLRTGWKFF. The chain employs TRBV28 and TRBJ2-1; 8 bases align to TRBD1. Germline-derived CDR1 and CDR2 are MDHEN and SYDVKM. The V gene end was trimmed by 2 bases and the J gene end by 14 bases; junction bases not matched to a gene: 5. This CDR3 spans 12 amino acids.

V is TRBV10-3 and J is TRBJ2-6; tentative D call: TRBD1 (6 bases). Trimming left V 6 bases short and J 0 bases short, with 15 bases between. The germline V gene has CDR1 ENHRY and CDR2 SYGVKD. The CDR3 loop spans 17 amino acids. The CDR3 region has the DNA TGTGCCATCAGGGAGACAGGCGTGGGCTCTGGGGCCAACGTCCTGACTTTC. Its translation is CAIRETGVGSGANVLTF.

The CDR3 loop reads CASRQGGGSSYEQYF. DNA for the CDR3: TGTGCCAGCAGACAAGGGGGGGGGTCTTCCTACGAGCAGTACTTC. This chain connects TRBV27 to TRBJ2-7; TRBD2 might be the D (7 bases). Between the trimmed V and J ends, which lost 6 bases and 1 base, there was a span of 16 bases. Looked up from germline, CDR1 is MNHEY and CDR2 is SMNVEV (reference sequence). The CDR3 is 15 residues long.

The gene calls are TRBV19 and TRBJ1-1, with TRBD1 matching 9 bases. Germline V gene data show CDR1 as LNHDA and CDR2 as SQIVND (reference sequence). The length of the CDR3 is 14 residues. V shed 5 bases and J 4 bases; nucleotides not matched to a gene: 5. The CDR3 DNA sequence: TGTGCCAGTAGTTCCACAGGGGGCGGCACTGAAGCTTTCTTT. Translation gives CASSSTGGGTEAFF.

The genes are TRBV19 and TRBJ2-1, with 9 bases matching TRBD2. Germline CDR1 reads LNHDA; CDR2 reads SQIVND (reference sequence). Trimming took 7 bases from V and 3 from J; bases not matched to a gene: 7. The CDR3 sequence is 15 residues long. The CDR3 here is CASTQLAGNYNEQFF. The CDR3 DNA reads as TGTGCCAGTACTCAACTAGCGGGCAACTACAATGAGCAGTTCTTC.

V gene TRBV9 combines with J gene TRBJ2-7; the D is unclear. V was pared by 0 bases and J by 7 bases, with 11 bases between. CDR3 length: 13 residues. Germline lookup yields CDR1 SGDLS and CDR2 YYNGEE. The CDR3 loop is CASSVEASTEQYF. DNA for the CDR3: TGTGCCAGCAGCGTAGAGGCCTCGACTGAGCAGTACTTC.

J is TRBJ1-5 and V is TRBV19; the D gene is possibly TRBD1 (5 bases). Between the trimmed V and J ends, which lost 4 bases and 1 base, there was a span of 14 bases. This CDR3 comprises 16 residues. In germline, CDR1 is LNHDA, CDR2 SQIVND (reference sequence). In DNA form, the CDR3 reads TGTGCCAGTAGTAATCGACAGTTGGGGAGCAATCAGCCCCAGCATTTT. Protein: CASSNRQLGSNQPQHF.

The chain couples TRBV7-3 to TRBJ2-1; TRBD2 matches at 8 bases. Germline CDR1 is SGHTA and CDR2 is FQGTGA. V lost 0 bases, J lost 4 bases, and 2 bases stayed unmatched. The CDR3 spans 15 residues. The CDR3 bases are TGTGCCAGCAGCTTAACTAGCGGGACATACAATGAGCAGTTCTTC. Its protein is CASSLTSGTYNEQFF.

The chain employs TRBV7-8 and TRBJ1-5; a possible D gene is TRBD1 (6 bases). Germline V gene lookup returns CDR1 SGHVS and CDR2 FQNEAQ. V was pared by 2 bases and J by 7 bases, with 24 bases between. This CDR3 spans 18 amino acids. DNA for the CDR3: TGTGCCAGCAGCTTATCAACAGGGTCCAGGTTTATTTCCCAGCCCCAGCATTTT. Translating it yields CASSLSTGSRFISQPQHF. Based on the CDR3 plus reference TRBV7-8 and TRBJ1-5, the full variable domain is GAGVSQSPRYKVAKRGQDVALRCDPISGHVSLFWYQQALGQGPEFLTYFQNEAQLDKSGLPSDRFFAERPEGSVSTLKIQRTQQEDSAVYLCASSLSTGSRFISQPQHFGDGTRLSIL.

J is TRBJ2-1 and V is TRBV19; 13 nucleotides align to TRBD2. The ends lost 0 bases at V and 9 bases at J; junction bases unmatched: 14. The CDR3 spans 19 residues. CDR1 and CDR2 from the germline V gene are LNHDA and SQIVND (reference sequence). The CDR3 reads CASSIDKGLAGDRGGEQFF. The CDR3 DNA follows: TGTGCCAGTAGTATAGATAAAGGACTAGCGGGAGATCGCGGAGGTGAGCAGTTCTTC.

On this clone: A much larger clonotype is one base distant, so this may be a read error. The same CDR3 also results from other DNA sequences found in this sample. The V call is TRBV11-2, the J call TRBJ2-7; TRBD1 is a possible D gene (6 bases). Germline CDR1 SGHAT, CDR2 FQNNGV. V shed 1 base and J shed 6 bases, with 7 bases lying between them. This CDR3 has 12 residues. In nucleotides, the CDR3 is TGTGCCAGCAGCTTAGGCAGGGGCGAGCAGTACTTC. Residues: CASSLGRGEQYF.